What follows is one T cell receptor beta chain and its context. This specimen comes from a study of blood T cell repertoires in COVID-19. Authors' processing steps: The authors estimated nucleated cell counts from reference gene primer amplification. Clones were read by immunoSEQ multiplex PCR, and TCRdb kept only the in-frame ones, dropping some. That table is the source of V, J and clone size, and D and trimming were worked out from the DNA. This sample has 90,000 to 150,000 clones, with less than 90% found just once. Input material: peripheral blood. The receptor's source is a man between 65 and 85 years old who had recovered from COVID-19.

For the CDR3, the DNA is TGCAGCGTTGTAGCGGACTACACAGATACGCAGTATTTT. Translating it yields CSVVADYTDTQYF. The chain links TRBV29-1 to TRBJ2-3; TRBD2 might be the D (6 bases). This CDR3 spans 13 amino acids. The germline V and J ends were trimmed by 4 bases and 2 bases, with 10 bases remaining between them. CDR1 and CDR2 (germline): SQVTM, ANQGSEA.